The entry below describes one T cell receptor (beta chain). The CDR3 runs 13 residues. The V gene's germline CDR1 is SQVTM and CDR2 ANQGSEA. V lost 5 bases and J 7 bases, leaving 12 bases between the germline ends. The use of genomic DNA as template underpinned the TCR beta VDJ and CDR3 profiling. TCRdb passed the reads through MiXCR, listing each CDR3 protein once. The sample carries some 98,000 distinct CDR3 sequences, 65% to 70% recorded once. Patients sequenced had flow cytometry evidence of CD8+CD57+ cell expansion. Severe acquired aplastic anemia was present in every patient. This entry comes from a study of CD8+CD57+ T cells in acquired aplastic anemia.

The rearrangement links TRBV29-1 to TRBJ1-6; D call uncertain. This clonotype was obtained from a human donor with aplastic anemia. Sequencing input: sorted CD4+, CD8+, or CD8+CD57+ T cells (not recorded which) from PBMCs. CDR3 sequence (DNA): TGCAGCGTTCGGGCAGCAGAGAATTCACCCCTCCACTTT. It specifies CSVRAAENSPLHF.